A selection of T cell receptor beta chains follows, all from one sample in a study of shared clonotypes between healthy human individuals. The repertoire was sequenced with immunoSEQ multiplex PCR; TCRdb's copy has only in-frame clones and lacks some. The sample holds around 1.9 million clones, 80% to 95% seen once. Specimen: naive CD8+ T cells from PBMCs. The origin of the receptors is a man younger than 35 in good health. Some clones in this sample may be carry-over from other donors' samples. Both conserved end residues are part of each CDR3. Each record gives: CDR3 length, J gene, clone size, V gene, D gene, CDR3 protein, CDR3 DNA. A D gene is named only where the DNA matches it firmly. A row's size may be missing; if present it is once, few, many or a size class.

19	TRBJ2-1	NA	TRBV27	TRBD1	CASRLGQPTLIENYNEQFF	TGTGCCAGCAGATTGGGACAGCCCACCTTAATCGAGAATTACAATGAGCAGTTCTTC
15	TRBJ2-7	NA	TRBV19	TRBD1	CASSTSQGAAYEQYF	TGTGCCAGTAGTACATCCCAGGGGGCGGCGTACGAGCAGTACTTC
14	TRBJ1-2	NA	TRBV27	NA	CASSFSQEGYGYTF	TGTGCCAGCAGTTTCTCTCAGGAGGGTTATGGCTACACCTTC
12	TRBJ2-7	once	TRBV11-2	NA	CASWGSAYEQYF	TGTGCCAGCTGGGGGAGCGCCTACGAGCAGTACTTC
16	TRBJ1-5	NA	TRBV28	NA	CASSFGQLYSNQPQHF	TGTGCCAGCAGTTTTGGGCAGCTCTATAGCAATCAGCCCCAGCATTTT
17	TRBJ2-1	NA	TRBV6-1	TRBD2	CASSEDSGRAYRNEQFF	TGTGCCAGCAGTGAAGATAGCGGGAGGGCCTATCGAAATGAGCAGTTCTTC
12	TRBJ2-4	NA	TRBV6-9	NA	CASSRGKNIQYF	TGTGCCAGCAGCAGGGGCAAAAACATTCAGTACTTC
14	TRBJ2-3	NA	TRBV7-6	TRBD1	CASSFDRAPDTQYF	TGTGCCAGCAGTTTTGACAGGGCACCAGATACGCAGTATTTT
15	TRBJ1-5	NA	TRBV10-3	NA	CAISVSDSSNQPQHF	TGTGCCATCAGTGTTTCAGACAGTAGCAATCAGCCCCAGCATTTT
14	TRBJ2-7	NA	TRBV29-1	NA	CSVRTRLSSYEQYF	TGCAGCGTCCGAACAAGACTTAGCTCCTACGAGCAGTACTTC
11	TRBJ2-2	NA	TRBV5-1	NA	CASTSTGELFF	TGCGCCAGCACCAGCACCGGGGAGCTGTTTTTT
18	TRBJ2-3	NA	TRBV5-8	TRBD2	CASSLGPASGRSTDTQYF	TGTGCCAGCAGCTTGGGACCTGCTAGCGGGCGTTCCACAGATACGCAGTATTTT
14	TRBJ2-2	NA	TRBV9	NA	CASSLASGPGELFF	TGTGCCAGCAGCCTCGCGTCCGGGCCCGGGGAGCTGTTTTTT
15	TRBJ2-1	NA	TRBV11-2	NA	CASSGPASGGNEQFF	TGTGCCAGCAGCGGACCGGCGTCGGGCGGTAATGAGCAGTTCTTC
16	TRBJ2-5	NA	TRBV14	NA	CASSQEHRDPQETQYF	TGTGCCAGCAGCCAGGAACACCGGGACCCCCAAGAGACCCAGTACTTC
18	TRBJ1-5	NA	TRBV19	TRBD1	CASSFGVQGAVSNQPQHF	TGTGCCAGTAGTTTCGGGGTGCAGGGGGCAGTGAGCAATCAGCCCCAGCATTTT
15	TRBJ2-1	NA	TRBV9	TRBD2	CASSVEAGGLDEQFF	TGTGCCAGCAGCGTAGAAGCGGGAGGGTTGGATGAGCAGTTCTTC
14	TRBJ2-5	NA	TRBV6-5	TRBD2	CASSLSGNQETQYF	TGTGCCAGCAGTTTGAGCGGGAACCAAGAGACCCAGTACTTC
14	TRBJ1-2	NA	TRBV29-1	NA	CSVEFARGPRGYTF	TGCAGCGTTGAATTCGCCAGGGGCCCTCGGGGCTACACCTTC
13	TRBJ2-1	NA	TRBV28	NA	CASSPRRYNEQFF	TGTGCCAGCAGCCCGAGACGTTACAATGAGCAGTTCTTC
16	TRBJ2-5	NA	TRBV4-1	TRBD1	CASSQRGQGTQETQYF	TGCGCCAGCAGCCAACGAGGACAGGGAACTCAAGAGACCCAGTACTTC
15	TRBJ1-1	NA	TRBV27	NA	CASSLDRRTGTEAFF	TGTGCCAGCAGTTTGGACAGACGAACAGGCACTGAAGCTTTCTTT
13	TRBJ2-5	NA	TRBV11-2	NA	CASSLFRTETQYF	TGTGCCAGCAGCTTATTCAGAACAGAGACCCAGTACTTC
15	TRBJ1-2	NA	TRBV7-9	NA	CASSLGGNRADGYTF	TGTGCCAGCAGCTTAGGCGGGAACAGGGCTGATGGCTACACCTTC
16	TRBJ2-1	NA	TRBV7-2	TRBD2	CASSLVRGVSYNEQFF	TGTGCCAGCAGCTTAGTTCGGGGGGTATCCTACAATGAGCAGTTCTTC
18	TRBJ2-6	NA	TRBV13	TRBD2	CASSPRLAGSGGANVLTF	TGTGCCAGCAGCCCTCGACTAGCGGGTTCCGGTGGGGCCAACGTCCTGACTTTC
11	TRBJ2-7	NA	TRBV20-1	TRBD1	CSGQGDHEQYF	TGCTCCGGACAGGGAGATCACGAGCAGTACTTC
14	TRBJ2-5	NA	TRBV18	TRBD2	CASSLWGGAETQYF	TGTGCCAGCTCACTATGGGGGGGAGCGGAGACCCAGTACTTC
15	TRBJ2-7	NA	TRBV27	NA	CASSLVGAGTYEQYF	TGTGCCAGCAGTTTAGTTGGGGCAGGGACCTACGAGCAGTACTTC
11	TRBJ2-2	NA	TRBV27	NA	CASRESGELFF	TGTGCCAGCCGAGAATCCGGGGAGCTGTTTTTT
13	TRBJ1-2	NA	TRBV7-9	NA	CASSGTENYGYTF	TGTGCCAGCAGCGGAACAGAAAACTATGGCTACACCTTC
15	TRBJ1-2	NA	TRBV5-6	TRBD1	CASSNGQGYGYGYTF	TGTGCCAGCAGCAATGGACAGGGGTACGGCTATGGCTACACCTTC
15	TRBJ2-7	NA	TRBV5-1	TRBD2	CASSLDWRENYEQYF	TGCGCCAGCAGCTTGGATTGGCGGGAGAATTACGAGCAGTACTTC
19	TRBJ2-7	NA	TRBV4-1	TRBD1	CASSQESGIRGPNIYEQYF	TGCGCCAGCAGCCAAGAATCTGGGATCAGGGGGCCTAATATCTACGAGCAGTACTTC
13	TRBJ2-1	once	TRBV5-6	NA	CASSGMGYNEQFF	TGTGCCAGCAGCGGCATGGGATACAATGAGCAGTTCTTC
11	TRBJ2-1	NA	TRBV7-6	NA	CASSPLGEQFF	TGTGCCAGCAGCCCGTTGGGTGAGCAGTTCTTC
13	TRBJ1-2	few	TRBV9	NA	CASSVYDDGGYTF	TGTGCCAGCAGCGTATATGACGATGGTGGCTACACCTTC
15	TRBJ2-7	NA	TRBV21-1	NA	CASSKGGRVSYEQYF	TGTGCCAGCAGCAAAGGAGGCAGGGTTTCCTACGAGCAGTACTTC
12	TRBJ1-1	NA	TRBV5-1	NA	CACRFGNTEAFF	TGCGCCTGCCGGTTTGGGAACACTGAAGCTTTCTTT
15	TRBJ2-3	NA	TRBV4-1	TRBD2	CASSPTSGRSDTQYF	TGCGCCAGCAGCCCGACTAGCGGGAGATCAGATACGCAGTATTTT
15	TRBJ2-7	NA	TRBV9	NA	CASSVGGGTAYEQYF	TGTGCCAGCAGCGTAGGCGGCGGAACAGCCTACGAGCAGTACTTC
15	TRBJ1-2	NA	TRBV5-4	NA	CASSPLVGASYGYTF	TGTGCCAGTAGCCCCCTCGTAGGGGCTAGCTATGGCTACACCTTC
13	TRBJ2-3	NA	TRBV7-3	NA	CASSPHLTDTQYF	TGTGCCAGCAGCCCCCACCTCACAGATACGCAGTATTTT
13	TRBJ1-5	NA	TRBV28	NA	CASREQGNQPQHF	TGTGCCAGCAGGGAACAAGGGAATCAGCCCCAGCATTTT
19	TRBJ2-1	once	TRBV21-1	NA	CASSKITKPGTSLYNEQFF	TGTGCCAGCAGCAAAATAACAAAACCCGGGACGTCCCTGTACAATGAGCAGTTCTTC
12	TRBJ2-2	NA	TRBV4-2	NA	CASSQGVGELFF	TGTGCCAGCAGCCAAGGGGTCGGGGAGCTGTTTTTT
13	TRBJ2-1	NA	TRBV10-3	NA	CAITAGLYNEQFF	TGTGCCATCACGGCGGGTCTCTACAATGAGCAGTTCTTC
15	TRBJ2-1	NA	TRBV5-1	TRBD2	CASSLASGKYNEQFF	TGCGCCAGCAGCTTGGCTAGCGGGAAGTACAATGAGCAGTTCTTC
15	TRBJ1-2	NA	TRBV29-1	NA	CSVVDSQTDNYGYTF	TGCAGCGTTGTAGACAGCCAAACGGACAACTATGGCTACACCTTC
17	TRBJ2-2	NA	TRBV4-3	TRBD2	CASSQGASGRATGELFF	TGCGCCAGCAGCCAAGGCGCTAGCGGGAGGGCTACCGGGGAGCTGTTTTTT
13	TRBJ2-7	NA	TRBV27	NA	CASSYGSAYEQYF	TGTGCCAGCAGTTATGGGTCTGCCTACGAGCAGTACTTC
15	TRBJ2-7	NA	TRBV28	TRBD2	CASSLMPSGGYEQYF	TGTGCCAGCAGTTTAATGCCTAGCGGGGGATACGAGCAGTACTTC
14	TRBJ2-7	NA	TRBV11-2	NA	CASSPRGTAYEQYF	TGTGCCAGCAGCCCCCGGGGGACGGCCTACGAGCAGTACTTC
15	TRBJ2-7	NA	TRBV19	TRBD2	CASSLSLAGFYEQYF	TGTGCCAGTAGTCTAAGTCTAGCGGGGTTCTACGAGCAGTACTTC